This T cell receptor beta chain was captured in a study of T-cell reconstitution after alpha-beta-depleted transplantation in children. This CDR3 has 15 amino acids. Germline trimming cut 2 bases from V and 3 bases from J; bases unmatched to any gene: 3. The germline CDR1 and CDR2 sequences are LGHNT and FRNRAP. The library targeted TCRbeta and was prepared with unique molecular identifiers. TCRdb re-called the PCR reads through MiXCR, storing one row per CDR3 protein. In the table there are a few hundred thousand distinct CDR3 sequences, 10% of which are singletons. This clonotype was sampled from a human donor who donated a stem cell graft to a child with acute lymphoblastic leukemia. V and J are TRBV12-5 and TRBJ2-2; TRBD1 matches 7 bases. Specimen: PBMCs from the stem cell graft donor, collected from the stem cell graft. The CDR3 protein is CASGLYRGHTGELFF. CDR3 bases: TGTGCTAGTGGTTTGTACAGGGGACACACCGGGGAGCTGTTTTTT.